The clone carrying this T cell receptor (beta chain) has just one count. As originally analysed: Counts of nucleated cells, estimated from reference gene primer amplification, were obtained. Generated by immunoSEQ multiplex PCR, the TCRdb table keeps only in-frame clones and is missing some. V, J and clone size reflect that table, while D and trimming were determined from the DNA. Of some 120,000 clones listed, 84% are singletons. The source of the sample is a study of blood T cell repertoires in COVID-19. Study context: Collection of acute and convalescent COVID-19 samples took place in the United States, Italy and Spain. PBMCs, B-cell-depleted T cells, or T cells were the source of the cDNA or gDNA that made up the material.

The source of this sequence is a human donor in a cohort sampled during active COVID-19. Specimen: peripheral blood.

The CDR3 nucleotides are TGTGCCAGCAGCCCACGGGACAGGGCCCACAATGAGCAGTTCTTC. Protein sequence: CASSPRDRAHNEQFF. This chain connects TRBV14 to TRBJ2-1, with 9 bases lining up with TRBD1. CDR3 length: 15 amino acids. Germline-derived CDR1 and CDR2 are SGHDN and FVKESK. V was clipped by 4 bases and J by 5 bases; unmatched bases: 6.